This T cell receptor beta chain came from a study of T cells expressing NK-cell markers (dated by TCRdb to 2019 to 2021). Study-wide context: In sorted CD3+CD56+NKG2C+, CD3+CD56+NKG2C- and CD3+CD56-NKG2C+ T-cell subsets from about 8 donors, TCR beta-chain repertoires were profiled. The libraries were sequenced on Illumina HiSeq 2000/2500, MiSeq or NextSeq, producing 2 x 150 bp reads. The eight sequenced donors were randomly selected healthy volunteers, three men and five women. Seven of the eight sequenced donors were HCMV-seropositive and one was HCMV-seronegative.

From its cysteine to its phenylalanine, the CDR3 spans 14 amino acids. The DNA sequence is not available. Via the germline V gene, CDR1 is SGHRS and CDR2 YFSETQ. Comments on this clonotype: Its antigen is currently not known.

Study-level results and caveats: In over 5 donors, the dominant CD3+CD56+NKG2C+ clonotypes were among the top 10 CD8+ clonotypes and accounted for about 1.0-7.0% of CD8+ T cells. Whether the expanded NKG2C-expressing T cell clones were specific for HCMV antigens was left unclear. Those dominant clonotypes were again the most abundant among CD3+CD56-NKG2C+ cells in a few donors, at about 28.3-60.1%.

Sequencing relied on an Illumina HiSeq 2000. TCR beta cDNA libraries were prepared using 5'RACE template switching, which introduced a universal primer site and unique molecular identifiers. Priming for cDNA synthesis came from the TCR beta constant segment, and two successive PCR amplification steps followed. The original pipeline was this. MIGEC was used to demultiplex reads and group reads by UMI, and MiTCR was used to assemble and quantify clonotypes. To exclude erroneous sequences, any TCR cDNA sequence not supported by at least two reads was discarded. The tcR package was used for downstream repertoire analysis, and clonotypes were matched across fractions by CDR3 nucleotide sequence plus V segment. VDJmatch was used to annotate antigen specificity against VDJdb, with one amino acid substitution in CDR3 allowed. TCRdb reprocessed the reads, reporting each CDR3 protein sequence once and no DNA. The authors' filters were not applied to this entry. The table of this sample itemizes about 540,000 distinct CDR3 sequences. The top ten constitute around 4% of the sample.

HCMV serostatus was determined by detecting HCMV-specific IgG in serum with a commercial ELISA kit. Ficoll density gradient centrifugation was used to isolate peripheral blood mononuclear cells from blood. Here the chain combines TRBV5-1 and TRBJ2-7; TCRdb's D call, TRBD2, is unchecked because there is no DNA. The receptor was isolated from a young man in good health. Donor details come from another sample of the same person, matched by shared clones. Sequencing used blood T cells: a sorted CD56 or NKG2C T cell subset, CD4+ or CD8+ T cells, or bulk PBMC T cells (not recorded which). The encoded CDR3 is CASSRAGEGYEQYF. The full variable domain, completed from the reference TRBV5-1 and TRBJ2-7 proteins outside the CDR3, reads KAGVTQTPRYLIKTRGQQVTLSCSPISGHRSVSWYQQTPGQGLQFLFEYFSETQRNKGNFPGRFSGRQFSNSRSEMNVSTLELGDSALYLCASSRAGEGYEQYFGPGTRLTVT.